These 22 T cell receptor beta chains originate from one sample sequenced in a study of cytomegalovirus exposure and HLA in healthy donors. PCR amplification relied on 60 Vbeta primers (plus 13 Jbeta primers). Profiling relied on immunoSEQ multiplex PCR, and the TCRdb table lists in-frame clones only, not all of them. The sample includes some 200,000 clones, 84% of them seen just once. Sequencing was done on a sample of PBMCs. The origin of the receptors is a woman in her fifties or sixties in good health and CMV-seropositive.

A single count supports this clone. A junction end diverges from the germline sequence, so it may reflect a read error. The J gene is TRBJ1-1, the V gene TRBV4-3; possible D gene TRBD1, 6 bases. Germline loops: CDR1 LGHNA, CDR2 YSLEER. This CDR3 is 16 amino acids long. The CDR3 loop is CASSQVYEGVGTEAFF. The DNA for the CDR3 is TGCGCCAGCAGCCAAGTTTATGAGGGGGTGGGTACTGAAGCCTTCTTT.

This rearrangement joins TRBV21-1 to TRBJ1-5. TRBV21-1 constitutes a pseudogene. The CDR3 consists of 14 residues. The CDR3 DNA is TGTGCCAGCAACTACCAAAATAGCAATCAGCCCCAGCATTTT. Protein product: CASNYQNSNQPQHF.

This chain connects TRBV28 to TRBJ1-5; D is perhaps TRBD1 (5 bases). Trimming removed 3 bases at V and 3 bases at J, with 15 bases between. Germline V gene sequence: CDR1 MDHEN, CDR2 SYDVKM. There are 16 residues in the CDR3. In DNA, the CDR3 is TGTGCCAGCAGTTTCCCGCAGGGATTGAACAATCAGCCCCAGCATTTT. It translates to CASSFPQGLNNQPQHF.

The V gene is TRBV10-3, the J gene TRBJ1-1, with D tentatively TRBD1 (6 bases). The CDR3 runs 14 residues. CDR1 ENHRY and CDR2 SYGVKD come from the germline V gene. V was shortened by 5 bases and J by 1 base, with 11 bases between the two germline ends. CDR3 in amino acids: CAISKQGRNTEAFF. The CDR3 region has the DNA TGTGCCATCAGTAAGCAGGGGCGGAACACTGAAGCTTTCTTT.

V and J are TRBV10-2 and TRBJ2-2; 7 bases match TRBD1. Germline assignment: CDR1 WSHSY and CDR2 SAAADI. The ends lost 2 bases at V and 3 bases at J; junction bases unmatched: 3. The CDR3 runs 15 residues. The CDR3 DNA is TGCGCCAGCAGTGAGAGGGGGCGCGACACCGGGGAGCTGTTTTTT. It encodes CASSERGRDTGELFF.

The gene calls are TRBV15 and TRBJ2-5; D might be TRBD2 (5 bases). Trimming stripped 0 bases from V and 4 bases from J, with 12 bases between. The CDR3 covers 15 residues. Germline assignment: CDR1 LNHNV and CDR2 YYDKDF (reference sequence). CDR3 nucleotides: TGTGCCACCAGCAGAGATCGCCCGGGGAGAGAGACCCAGTACTTC. Translation: CATSRDRPGRETQYF.

The V and J genes are TRBV30 and TRBJ1-4; 7 nucleotides match TRBD1. This CDR3 comprises 15 residues. In germline, CDR1 is GTSNPN, CDR2 SVGIG (reference sequence). The junction had 8 bases not matched to a gene; V was cut back by 2 bases and J by 5 bases. The CDR3 loop reads CAWSTSGQKNEKLFF. Written as DNA, the CDR3 is TGTGCCTGGAGTACGTCGGGACAGAAAAATGAAAAACTGTTTTTT.

This sequence joins TRBV19 and TRBJ1-1, with 8 nucleotides matching TRBD1. This CDR3 has 14 residues. CDR1 and CDR2 from the germline V gene are LNHDA and SQIVND (reference sequence). V was clipped by 10 bases and J by 1 base; unmatched bases: 8. The CDR3 spells CATKDRVWNTEAFF. The CDR3 DNA is TGTGCCACCAAGGACAGGGTTTGGAACACTGAAGCTTTCTTT.

The genes are TRBV9 and TRBJ2-2; 10 nucleotides match TRBD2. Trimming at V came to 0 bases and at J to 1 base, leaving 3 bases not matched to a gene. The CDR3 has 17 residues. CDR1 is SGDLS and CDR2 is YYNGEE in the germline V gene. Here the CDR3 DNA reads TGTGCCAGCAGCGTAGATGGACTAGCGGAGAACACCGGGGAGCTGTTTTTT. It translates to CASSVDGLAENTGELFF.

A single count supports this clone. The rearrangement joins TRBV6-5 to TRBJ1-1, with D possibly TRBD1 on 5 matching bases. V lost 4 bases and J lost 2, with 8 bases in between. Germline values: CDR1 MNHEY, CDR2 SVGAGI. This CDR3 has 13 residues. The CDR3 coding sequence is TGTGCCAGCAGTTCCCAGGGAAACACTGAAGCTTTCTTT. This gives the protein CASSSQGNTEAFF.

The sample holds a few counts of this clone. The chain has TRBV18 and TRBJ1-2, with TRBD1 matching over 11 bases. Germline CDR1 is KGHSH and CDR2 is LQKENI. The CDR3 contains 15 residues. The ends lost 4 bases at V and 8 bases at J; junction bases unmatched: 9. CDR3 protein: CASSRDGTGGFGYTF. The CDR3 region has the DNA TGTGCCAGCTCACGCGACGGGACAGGGGGTTTCGGCTACACCTTC.

The CDR3 nucleotides read TGTGCTAGTGGTTTGAGGGGGGATACGCAGTATTTT. Translated: CASGLRGDTQYF. This chain joins TRBV12-5 and TRBJ2-3, with a weak D call TRBD1 (6 bases). Germline V lookup: CDR1 LGHNT, CDR2 FRNRAP. Trimming left V 2 bases short and J 6 bases short, with 6 bases between. The CDR3 extends over 12 amino acids.

The sample holds one count of this clone. V gene TRBV5-1 combines with J gene TRBJ2-3; TRBD2 matches at 14 bases. CDR1 and CDR2 (germline): SGHRS, YFSETQ. V dropped 0 bases and J dropped 5; count of bases not matched to a gene: 5. The CDR3 extends over 17 amino acids. The CDR3 bases are TGCGCCAGCAGCTTGGGGCGACTAGCGGGGGGGCGAGATACGCAGTATTTT. Amino acids: CASSLGRLAGGRDTQYF. Variable domain in full (rest from reference TRBV5-1 and TRBJ2-3): KAGVTQTPRYLIKTRGQQVTLSCSPISGHRSVSWYQQTPGQGLQFLFEYFSETQRNKGNFPGRFSGRQFSNSRSEMNVSTLELGDSALYLCASSLGRLAGGRDTQYFGPGTRLTVL.

This clone showed up just a few times. The V call is TRBV27, the J call TRBJ2-1, with a weak D call TRBD2 (5 bases). V lost 2 bases and J lost 8, with 19 bases in between. The germline V gene has CDR1 MNHEY and CDR2 SMNVEV (reference sequence). This CDR3 contains 16 residues. CDR3 in amino acids: CASSLKGRRAGDEQFF. DNA of the CDR3: TGTGCCAGCAGTTTAAAGGGCCGGCGGGCTGGGGATGAGCAGTTCTTC.

V usage is TRBV6-5 and J usage is TRBJ2-2; maybe TRBD1 (5 bases). Trimming took off 7 bases at V and 7 bases at J, with 13 bases between the two ends. CDR3 length equals 13 residues. Germline V gene data show CDR1 as MNHEY and CDR2 as SVGAGI. CDR3 residues: CASNPDSIGELFF. Here the CDR3 DNA reads TGTGCCAGCAACCCCGACAGTATCGGGGAGCTGTTTTTT.

The V call is TRBV5-1, the J call TRBJ1-5, with D possibly being TRBD1 (6 bases). Trimming removed 4 bases from V and 3 bases from J, with 11 bases in between. Germline CDR1 reads SGHRS; CDR2 reads YFSETQ. This CDR3 is 14 amino acids long. The CDR3: CASSPQGDNQPQHF. CDR3 sequence (DNA): TGCGCCAGCAGCCCACAGGGAGACAATCAGCCCCAGCATTTT.

The chain carries TRBV18 and TRBJ1-1, with 7 bases that match TRBD1. The CDR3 sequence is 14 residues long. Losses at the gene ends were 2 bases for V and 6 bases for J; bases not matched to a gene: 6. Germline V gene sequence: CDR1 KGHSH, CDR2 LQKENI. The chain's CDR3 is CASSPKGASAEAFF. CDR3 DNA: TGTGCCAGCTCACCAAAGGGGGCTAGCGCTGAAGCTTTCTTT. Complete variable domain (other parts from reference TRBV18 and TRBJ1-1): NAGVMQNPRHLVRRRGQEARLRCSPMKGHSHVYWYRQLPEEGLKFMVYLQKENIIDESGMPKERFSAEFPKEGPSILRIQQVVRGDSAAYFCASSPKGASAEAFFGQGTRLTVV.

CDR3 in DNA: TGTGCCAGCCGACCGTTATCCCGGGCGGGTCAGCCCCAGCATTTT. It yields the protein CASRPLSRAGQPQHF. The chain combines TRBV6-1 with TRBJ1-5; no clear D gene. Germline loops: CDR1 MNHNS, CDR2 SASEGT. V was trimmed by 8 bases and J by 6 bases, leaving 20 bases between them. This CDR3 contains 15 residues.

The V call is TRBV18, the J call TRBJ1-5, with D unclear. Trimming cost V 2 bases and J 5 bases, with 7 bases left between them. The CDR3 loop spans 13 amino acids. Looked up from germline, CDR1 is KGHSH and CDR2 is LQKENI. The CDR3 reads CASSPDIDQPQHF. CDR3 nucleotides: TGTGCCAGCTCACCAGACATCGATCAGCCCCAGCATTTT.

The chain is built from TRBV6-5 and TRBJ1-5; no firm D call. Germline V lookup: CDR1 MNHEY, CDR2 SVGAGI. There are 12 residues in the CDR3. The V end was cut by 5 bases, the J end by 6 bases, with 8 bases between. CDR3 DNA: TGTGCCAGCAGTGACATGGGTCAGCCCCAGCATTTT. This codes for CASSDMGQPQHF.

V is TRBV18 and J is TRBJ1-4, with 11 positions matching TRBD1. Trimming cost V 3 bases and J 7 bases; bases outside gene matches: 7. The CDR3 spans 16 residues. Germline CDR1 is KGHSH and CDR2 is LQKENI. This CDR3 reads CASSPGTGGGREKLFF. CDR3 DNA sequence: TGTGCCAGCTCACCCGGGACAGGGGGAGGTCGTGAAAAACTGTTTTTT.

The chain joins TRBV6-1 to TRBJ1-5, with D possibly matching TRBD1 (5 bases). Trimming left V 6 bases short and J 9 bases short, with 18 bases between. CDR3 length: 14 residues. Germline V gives CDR1 MNHNS, CDR2 SASEGT. In DNA, the CDR3 is TGTGCCAGCAGCCTTACAGGCCAGCGGGGGCCCCAGCATTTT. Residues: CASSLTGQRGPQHF.